The TCR beta chain described here comes from a study of CD8+CD57+ T cells in acquired aplastic anemia. Whole-study findings and limits: A set of 25 to 35 CD8+ CDR3 sequences was shared between patients and controls, and these sequences appeared highly expressed in patients.

The germline CDR1 and CDR2 sequences are MNHNS and SASEGT. This CDR3 spans 13 amino acids. The V end lost 3 bases, the J end lost 6 bases, and 6 bases lay between the germline ends. This clonotype was observed at least ten times. Its antigen remains unidentified. The use of genomic DNA as template underpinned the TCR beta VDJ and CDR3 profiling. One entry per CDR3 protein, called by TCRdb with MiXCR from the reads. Among tens of thousands of distinct CDR3 sequences listed, less than 65% were seen once. The receptor was derived from a human donor in good health, serving as a control. This chain connects TRBV6-1 to TRBJ1-6; D possibly corresponds to TRBD1 (5 bases). Sequences were obtained from sorted CD4+, CD8+, or CD8+CD57+ T cells (not recorded which) from PBMCs. The CDR3 reads CASSEGGNSPLHF. Here the CDR3 DNA reads TGTGCCAGCAGTGAGGGGGGTAATTCACCCCTCCACTTT.